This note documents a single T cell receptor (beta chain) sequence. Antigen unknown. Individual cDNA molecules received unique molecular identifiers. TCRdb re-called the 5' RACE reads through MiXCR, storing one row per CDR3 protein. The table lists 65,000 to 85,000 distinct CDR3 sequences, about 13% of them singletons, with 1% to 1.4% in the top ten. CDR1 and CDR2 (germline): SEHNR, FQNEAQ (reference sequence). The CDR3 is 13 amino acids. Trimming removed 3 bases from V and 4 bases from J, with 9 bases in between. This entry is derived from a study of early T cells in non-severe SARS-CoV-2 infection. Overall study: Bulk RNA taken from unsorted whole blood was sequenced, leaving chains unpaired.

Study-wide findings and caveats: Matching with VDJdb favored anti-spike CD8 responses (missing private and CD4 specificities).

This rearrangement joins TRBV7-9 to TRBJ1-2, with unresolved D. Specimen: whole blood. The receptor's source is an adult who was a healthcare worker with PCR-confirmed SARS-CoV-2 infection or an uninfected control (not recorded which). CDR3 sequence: CASSLGGPYGYTF. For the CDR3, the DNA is TGTGCCAGCAGCTTGGGCGGCCCCTATGGCTACACCTTC. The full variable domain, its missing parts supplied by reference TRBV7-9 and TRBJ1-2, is DTGVSQNPRHKITKRGQNVTFRCDPISEHNRLYWYRQTLGQGPEFLTYFQNEAQLEKSRLLSDRFSAERPKGSFSTLEIQRTEQGDSAMYLCASSLGGPYGYTFGSGTRLTVV.